Detailed here is one TCR beta chain. This specimen comes from a study of blood T cell repertoires in COVID-19. Background on the study: Samples taken during acute and convalescent COVID-19 were collected in the United States, Italy and Spain. T cells, B-cell-depleted T cells, or PBMCs supplied cDNA or gDNA.

In the source study's methods: Amplifying reference gene primers gave estimates of nucleated cell counts. Sequencing used immunoSEQ multiplex PCR; TCRdb keeps in-frame clones, though not all of them. V and J calls plus clone size are reproduced from that table; the DNA served to infer D and trimming. There are 100,000 to 150,000 clones in the sample; over 80% occur only once, and approximately 10% lies in the top ten. There are 14 residues in the CDR3. The germline V and J ends were trimmed by 4 bases and 4 bases, with 14 bases remaining between them. Per the germline V gene, CDR1 is SGHRS and CDR2 is YFSETQ.

Sequencing was carried out using peripheral blood. The source is a man between 60 and 75 years old with acute or convalescent COVID-19. The chain combines TRBV5-1 with TRBJ1-1; the D is unclear. As DNA, the CDR3 is TGCGCCAGCAGCCCGTTGATTTCGGGCACTGAAGCTTTCTTT. Its protein is CASSPLISGTEAFF.